These T cell receptor beta chains were read from a single sample in a study of blood T cell repertoires in COVID-19. Using immunoSEQ multiplex PCR, the repertoire was profiled, and TCRdb retains in-frame clones only, with some absent. The table shows tens of thousands of clones, with 88% occurring only once. The sequenced material came from peripheral blood. The origin of the receptors is a man at least 80 years old with acute or convalescent COVID-19. Each CDR3 is given with its conserved first and last residue. A D gene is named only where the DNA matches it firmly. The size field is filled for only some rows; it gives once, few, many or a size class.

j_call: TRBJ2-7
clone_size: few
d_call: TRBD1
v_call: TRBV7-8
cdr3_aa: CASSRTGIGLYEQYF
cdr3_nt: TGTGCCAGCAGTCGGACAGGGATAGGCCTGTACGAGCAGTACTTC

j_call: TRBJ1-5
clone_size: NA
d_call: NA
v_call: TRBV7-2
cdr3_aa: CASSLSRTGQPQHF
cdr3_nt: TGTGCCAGCAGCTTATCCCGTACAGGTCAGCCCCAGCATTTT

j_call: TRBJ2-5
clone_size: NA
d_call: NA
v_call: TRBV10-1
cdr3_aa: CASSGLRGRQETQYF
cdr3_nt: TGCGCCAGCAGTGGGTTAAGGGGCCGCCAAGAGACCCAGTACTTC

j_call: TRBJ2-3
clone_size: NA
d_call: TRBD2
v_call: TRBV5-1
cdr3_aa: CASSLASGTLDTQYF
cdr3_nt: TGCGCCAGCAGCCTGGCTAGCGGAACCCTAGATACGCAGTATTTT

j_call: TRBJ2-5
clone_size: NA
d_call: TRBD1
v_call: TRBV7-7
cdr3_aa: CASSKDRGETQYF
cdr3_nt: TGTGCCAGCAGCAAGGACAGGGGGGAGACCCAGTACTTC

j_call: TRBJ1-2
clone_size: NA
d_call: NA
v_call: TRBV7-9
cdr3_aa: CASSPLGANGYTF
cdr3_nt: TGTGCCAGCAGCCCCCTGGGGGCGAATGGCTACACCTTC

j_call: TRBJ2-7
clone_size: NA
d_call: TRBD1
v_call: TRBV5-1
cdr3_aa: CASSLSGTGPYEQYF
cdr3_nt: TGCGCCAGCAGCTTATCAGGGACAGGCCCCTACGAGCAGTACTTC

j_call: TRBJ1-3
clone_size: NA
d_call: NA
v_call: TRBV6-2/TRBV6-3
cdr3_aa: CASSYARPGNTIYF
cdr3_nt: TGTGCCAGCAGTTACGCTAGACCTGGAAACACCATATATTTT

j_call: TRBJ2-2
clone_size: NA
d_call: TRBD1
v_call: TRBV11-2
cdr3_aa: CASSLDRAFTGELFF
cdr3_nt: TGTGCCAGCAGCCTAGACAGGGCGTTCACCGGGGAGCTGTTTTTT

j_call: TRBJ2-4
clone_size: NA
d_call: NA
v_call: TRBV5-4
cdr3_aa: CASSYGAGIQYF
cdr3_nt: TGTGCCAGCAGCTACGGTGCCGGGATTCAGTACTTC

j_call: TRBJ1-1
clone_size: NA
d_call: TRBD1
v_call: TRBV18
cdr3_aa: CASSPRQGMDEAFF
cdr3_nt: TGTGCCAGCTCACCTAGACAGGGTATGGATGAAGCTTTCTTT

j_call: TRBJ1-2
clone_size: once
d_call: NA
v_call: TRBV12-3/TRBV12-4
cdr3_aa: CASSWSGEGYTF
cdr3_nt: TGTGCCAGCAGTTGGTCAGGGGAGGGCTACACCTTC

j_call: TRBJ1-6
clone_size: NA
d_call: TRBD1
v_call: TRBV2
cdr3_aa: CASSGQGSSPLHF
cdr3_nt: TGTGCCAGCAGTGGACAGGGGAGTTCACCCCTCCACTTT

j_call: TRBJ1-5
clone_size: NA
d_call: NA
v_call: TRBV6-6
cdr3_aa: CASSYPETDQPQHF
cdr3_nt: TGTGCCAGCAGTTACCCAGAGACTGATCAGCCCCAGCATTTT

j_call: TRBJ2-5
clone_size: NA
d_call: NA
v_call: TRBV5-6
cdr3_aa: CASSLQETQYF
cdr3_nt: TGTGCCAGCAGCCTACAAGAGACCCAGTACTTC

j_call: TRBJ2-7
clone_size: NA
d_call: NA
v_call: TRBV6-2/TRBV6-3
cdr3_aa: CASSSQYRDEQYF
cdr3_nt: TGTGCCAGCAGTTCGCAATACAGGGACGAGCAGTACTTC

j_call: TRBJ1-2
clone_size: NA
d_call: NA
v_call: TRBV6-5
cdr3_aa: CASSYSGTNYGYTF
cdr3_nt: TGTGCCAGCAGTTACTCCGGGACAAACTATGGCTACACCTTC

j_call: TRBJ2-1
clone_size: NA
d_call: NA
v_call: TRBV7-2
cdr3_aa: CASSLQRSSYNEQFF
cdr3_nt: TGTGCCAGCAGCTTACAGCGGTCCTCCTACAATGAGCAGTTCTTC

j_call: TRBJ1-2
clone_size: NA
d_call: NA
v_call: TRBV19
cdr3_aa: CASMQDIGYTF
cdr3_nt: TGTGCCAGTATGCAGGATATTGGCTACACCTTC

j_call: TRBJ2-7
clone_size: NA
d_call: NA
v_call: TRBV25-1
cdr3_aa: CASSGSWGRGYGYEQYF
cdr3_nt: TGTGCCAGCAGTGGAAGCTGGGGCAGGGGTTACGGTTACGAGCAGTACTTC

j_call: TRBJ1-1
clone_size: NA
d_call: NA
v_call: TRBV7-9
cdr3_aa: CASSLSQGPTEAFF
cdr3_nt: TGTGCCAGCAGCTTATCCCAGGGCCCCACTGAAGCTTTCTTT

j_call: TRBJ2-1
clone_size: NA
d_call: TRBD1
v_call: TRBV9
cdr3_aa: CASSLATGQGLGHNEQFF
cdr3_nt: TGTGCCAGCAGCCTAGCTACTGGACAGGGTCTGGGACACAATGAGCAGTTCTTC

j_call: TRBJ1-2
clone_size: NA
d_call: TRBD1
v_call: TRBV4-2
cdr3_aa: CASSPGTADYGYTF
cdr3_nt: TGTGCCAGCAGCCCTGGGACAGCTGACTATGGCTACACCTTC

j_call: TRBJ1-4
clone_size: NA
d_call: NA
v_call: TRBV11-2
cdr3_aa: CASSLIEGVAEKLFF
cdr3_nt: TGTGCCAGCAGCTTAATTGAGGGGGTGGCTGAAAAACTGTTTTTT

j_call: TRBJ2-3
clone_size: once
d_call: NA
v_call: TRBV29-1
cdr3_aa: CSVAEGSSDTQYF
cdr3_nt: TGCAGCGTGGCGGAGGGGTCTTCAGATACGCAGTATTTT

j_call: TRBJ2-2
clone_size: NA
d_call: TRBD1
v_call: TRBV10-1
cdr3_aa: CASSPGTGYTGELFF
cdr3_nt: TGCGCCAGCAGTCCCGGGACAGGTTACACCGGGGAGCTGTTTTTT

j_call: TRBJ1-1
clone_size: NA
d_call: NA
v_call: TRBV12-3/TRBV12-4
cdr3_aa: CASSFTRDTEAFF
cdr3_nt: TGTGCCAGCTCCTTTACGCGGGACACTGAAGCTTTCTTT

j_call: TRBJ2-2
clone_size: NA
d_call: NA
v_call: TRBV5-1
cdr3_aa: CASSLAGANTGELFF
cdr3_nt: TGCGCCAGCAGCTTGGCCGGGGCGAACACCGGGGAGCTGTTTTTT

j_call: TRBJ2-5
clone_size: NA
d_call: TRBD2
v_call: TRBV9
cdr3_aa: CAFHSSGKETQYF
cdr3_nt: TGTGCCTTCCATTCTAGCGGGAAAGAGACCCAGTACTTC

j_call: TRBJ2-3
clone_size: NA
d_call: NA
v_call: TRBV19
cdr3_aa: CASTSVYNTDTQYF
cdr3_nt: TGTGCCAGTACCTCAGTATATAACACAGATACGCAGTATTTT

j_call: TRBJ2-4
clone_size: NA
d_call: TRBD2
v_call: TRBV7-2
cdr3_aa: CASSLGGTSGRSQYF
cdr3_nt: TGTGCCAGCAGCTTAGGGGGAACCAGCGGGAGGTCTCAGTACTTC

j_call: TRBJ1-6
clone_size: NA
d_call: TRBD1
v_call: TRBV18
cdr3_aa: CASSPGTGGLSPLHF
cdr3_nt: TGTGCCAGCTCACCCGGGACAGGGGGTCTTTCACCCCTCCACTTT

j_call: TRBJ1-1
clone_size: NA
d_call: NA
v_call: TRBV7-3
cdr3_aa: CASSLTGNTEAFF
cdr3_nt: TGTGCCAGCAGCCTTACAGGGAACACTGAAGCTTTCTTT

j_call: TRBJ1-3
clone_size: NA
d_call: NA
v_call: TRBV10-3
cdr3_aa: CAISESGAALSGNTIYF
cdr3_nt: TGTGCCATCAGTGAGTCAGGGGCAGCCCTCTCTGGAAACACCATATATTTT

j_call: TRBJ2-1
clone_size: once
d_call: NA
v_call: TRBV29-1
cdr3_aa: CSVVGGDSHSYNEQFF
cdr3_nt: TGCAGCGTTGTAGGTGGGGACTCCCACTCCTACAATGAGCAGTTCTTC

j_call: TRBJ1-4
clone_size: NA
d_call: NA
v_call: TRBV6-5
cdr3_aa: CASSYSSFSVNEKLFF
cdr3_nt: TGTGCCAGCAGTTACTCGTCATTCAGTGTCAATGAAAAACTGTTTTTT

j_call: TRBJ1-2
clone_size: NA
d_call: TRBD1
v_call: TRBV29-1
cdr3_aa: CSVGTGLNYGYTF
cdr3_nt: TGCAGCGTGGGGACAGGGCTTAACTATGGCTACACCTTC

j_call: TRBJ1-4
clone_size: NA
d_call: NA
v_call: TRBV5-1
cdr3_aa: CASSLVGQFETNEKLFF
cdr3_nt: TGCGCCAGCAGCTTGGTAGGACAGTTCGAAACTAATGAAAAACTGTTTTTT

j_call: TRBJ1-3
clone_size: once
d_call: NA
v_call: TRBV15
cdr3_aa: CATSRVPGVGTGNTIYF
cdr3_nt: TGTGCCACCAGCAGAGTACCCGGCGTGGGCACTGGAAACACCATATATTTT

j_call: TRBJ1-2
clone_size: NA
d_call: NA
v_call: TRBV30
cdr3_aa: CAWSDSGYGYTF
cdr3_nt: TGTGCCTGGAGTGATTCGGGTTATGGCTACACCTTC

j_call: TRBJ2-1
clone_size: NA
d_call: NA
v_call: TRBV19
cdr3_aa: CASSIATGQYNEQFF
cdr3_nt: TGTGCCAGTAGTATAGCTACAGGGCAATACAATGAGCAGTTCTTC

j_call: TRBJ1-5
clone_size: NA
d_call: TRBD1
v_call: TRBV19
cdr3_aa: CASSMEGGKQPQHF
cdr3_nt: TGTGCCAGTAGTATGGAAGGGGGCAAACAGCCCCAGCATTTT

j_call: TRBJ2-1
clone_size: NA
d_call: TRBD1
v_call: TRBV5-1
cdr3_aa: CASSQNPGQTLYNEQFF
cdr3_nt: TGCGCCAGCAGCCAAAACCCGGGACAGACTTTATACAATGAGCAGTTCTTC

j_call: TRBJ2-5
clone_size: NA
d_call: TRBD2
v_call: TRBV3-1/TRBV3-2
cdr3_aa: CASSHLAGGQAKTQYF
cdr3_nt: TGTGCCAGCAGCCACCTAGCGGGGGGGCAGGCGAAGACCCAGTACTTC

j_call: TRBJ1-5
clone_size: NA
d_call: NA
v_call: TRBV19
cdr3_aa: CASSIIQNSNQPQHF
cdr3_nt: TGTGCCAGTAGTATAATACAGAATAGCAATCAGCCCCAGCATTTT

j_call: TRBJ1-1
clone_size: NA
d_call: NA
v_call: TRBV6-6
cdr3_aa: CASSLSAGNTEAFF
cdr3_nt: TGTGCCAGCAGTTTAAGTGCAGGCAACACTGAAGCTTTCTTT

j_call: TRBJ1-2
clone_size: NA
d_call: NA
v_call: TRBV28
cdr3_aa: CASTRGSIYGYTF
cdr3_nt: TGTGCCAGCACCCGAGGGTCTATCTATGGCTACACCTTC

j_call: TRBJ1-2
clone_size: NA
d_call: NA
v_call: TRBV11-2
cdr3_aa: CASSLALGRGYTF
cdr3_nt: TGTGCCAGCAGCTTAGCCCTGGGGAGAGGCTACACCTTC

j_call: TRBJ2-5
clone_size: NA
d_call: NA
v_call: TRBV18
cdr3_aa: CASSPGALSAQETQYF
cdr3_nt: TGTGCCAGCTCACCAGGGGCACTATCCGCCCAGGAGACCCAGTACTTC

j_call: TRBJ2-3
clone_size: NA
d_call: NA
v_call: TRBV19
cdr3_aa: CASSFAGTSTDTQYF
cdr3_nt: TGTGCCAGTAGTTTTGCGGGCACTAGCACAGATACGCAGTATTTT

j_call: TRBJ2-1
clone_size: once
d_call: TRBD1
v_call: TRBV6-2/TRBV6-3
cdr3_aa: CASSWGTASSYNEQFF
cdr3_nt: TGTGCCAGCAGCTGGGGGACAGCGAGCTCCTACAATGAGCAGTTCTTC

j_call: TRBJ1-6
clone_size: NA
d_call: TRBD1
v_call: TRBV5-1
cdr3_aa: CASSLEGTENSPLHF
cdr3_nt: TGCGCCAGCAGCTTGGAGGGGACAGAAAATTCACCCCTCCACTTT

j_call: TRBJ1-2
clone_size: NA
d_call: NA
v_call: TRBV27
cdr3_aa: CASSPGNNYGYTF
cdr3_nt: TGTGCCAGCAGTCCGGGGAACAACTATGGCTACACCTTC

j_call: TRBJ1-3
clone_size: once
d_call: NA
v_call: TRBV19
cdr3_aa: CASSIGGTIYF
cdr3_nt: TGTGCCAGTAGTATTGGAGGCACCATATATTTT